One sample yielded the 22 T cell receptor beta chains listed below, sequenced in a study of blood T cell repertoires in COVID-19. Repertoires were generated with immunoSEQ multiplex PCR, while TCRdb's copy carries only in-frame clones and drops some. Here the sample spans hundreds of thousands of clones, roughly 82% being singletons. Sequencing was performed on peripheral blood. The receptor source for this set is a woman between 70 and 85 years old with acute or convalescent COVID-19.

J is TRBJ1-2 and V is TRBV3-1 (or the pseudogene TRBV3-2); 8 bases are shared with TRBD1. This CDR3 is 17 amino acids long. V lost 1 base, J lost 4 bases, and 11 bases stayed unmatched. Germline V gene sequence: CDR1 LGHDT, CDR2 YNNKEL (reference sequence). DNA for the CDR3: TGTGCCAGCAGCCAAGCAGGGGGCGGGAATTCGGTCTATGGCTACACCTTC. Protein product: CASSQAGGGNSVYGYTF.

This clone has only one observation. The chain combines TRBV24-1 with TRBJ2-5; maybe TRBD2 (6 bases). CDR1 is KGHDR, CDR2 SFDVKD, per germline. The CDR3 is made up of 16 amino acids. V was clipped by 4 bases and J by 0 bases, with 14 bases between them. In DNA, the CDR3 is TGTGCCACCAGTGAGTCCGGGACTGCGTACCAAGAGACCCAGTACTTC. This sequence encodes CATSESGTAYQETQYF.

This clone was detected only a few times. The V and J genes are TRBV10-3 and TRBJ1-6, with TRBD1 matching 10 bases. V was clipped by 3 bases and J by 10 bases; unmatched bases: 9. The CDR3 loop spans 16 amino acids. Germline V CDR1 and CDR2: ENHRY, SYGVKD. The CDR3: CAISDPAGTGASPLHF. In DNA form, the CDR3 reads TGTGCCATCAGTGATCCGGCTGGGACAGGGGCATCACCCCTCCACTTT.

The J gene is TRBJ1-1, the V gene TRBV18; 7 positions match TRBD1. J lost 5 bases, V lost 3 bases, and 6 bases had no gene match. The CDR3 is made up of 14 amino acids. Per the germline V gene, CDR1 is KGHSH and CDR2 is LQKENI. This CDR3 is CASSPKDRPTEAFF. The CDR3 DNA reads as TGTGCCAGCTCACCGAAGGACAGGCCAACTGAAGCTTTCTTT.

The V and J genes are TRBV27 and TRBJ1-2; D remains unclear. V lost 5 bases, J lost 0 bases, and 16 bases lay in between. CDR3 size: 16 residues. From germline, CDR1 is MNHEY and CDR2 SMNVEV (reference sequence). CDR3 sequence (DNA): TGTGCCAGCAGTGCTGGACTCACTGCGACTAACTATGGCTACACCTTC. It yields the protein CASSAGLTATNYGYTF.

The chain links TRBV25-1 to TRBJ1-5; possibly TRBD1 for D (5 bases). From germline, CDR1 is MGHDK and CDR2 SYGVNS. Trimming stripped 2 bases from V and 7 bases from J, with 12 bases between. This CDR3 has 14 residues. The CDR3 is CASSEQGIWQPQHF. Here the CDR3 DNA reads TGTGCCAGCAGTGAACAGGGAATTTGGCAGCCCCAGCATTTT. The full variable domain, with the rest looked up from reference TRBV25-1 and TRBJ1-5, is EADIYQTPRYLVIGTGKKITLECSQTMGHDKMYWYQQDPGMELHLIHYSYGVNSTEKGDLSSESTVSRIRTEHFPLTLESARPSHTSQYLCASSEQGIWQPQHFGDGTRLSIL.

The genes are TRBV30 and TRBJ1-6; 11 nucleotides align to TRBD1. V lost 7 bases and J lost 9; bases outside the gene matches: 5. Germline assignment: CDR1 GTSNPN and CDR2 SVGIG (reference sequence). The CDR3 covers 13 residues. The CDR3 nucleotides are TGTGCCTCAACCGGGACAGGGGGTTCACCCCTCCACTTT. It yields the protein CASTGTGGSPLHF.

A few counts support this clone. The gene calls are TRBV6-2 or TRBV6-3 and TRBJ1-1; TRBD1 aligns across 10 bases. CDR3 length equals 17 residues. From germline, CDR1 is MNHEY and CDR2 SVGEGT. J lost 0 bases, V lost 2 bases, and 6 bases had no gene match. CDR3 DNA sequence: TGTGCCAGCAGTTACAGTAGGACAGGGGGTTTGAACACTGAAGCTTTCTTT. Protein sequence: CASSYSRTGGLNTEAFF.

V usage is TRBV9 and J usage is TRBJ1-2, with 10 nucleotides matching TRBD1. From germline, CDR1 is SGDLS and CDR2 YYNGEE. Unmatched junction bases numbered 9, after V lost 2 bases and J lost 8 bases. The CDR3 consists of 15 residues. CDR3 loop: CASSVSGQGLHGYTF. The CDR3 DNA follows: TGTGCCAGCAGCGTTTCGGGACAGGGGTTACACGGCTACACCTTC.

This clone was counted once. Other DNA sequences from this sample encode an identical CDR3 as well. CDR3 in DNA: TGTGCCAGCAGCTCGACAGGGGGAGAGACCCAGTACTTC. Residues: CASSSTGGETQYF. V is TRBV7-2 and J is TRBJ2-5; the match to TRBD1 covers 9 bases. Unmatched junction bases numbered 1, after V lost 4 bases and J lost 4 bases. Germline V gives CDR1 SGHTA, CDR2 FQGNSA. The CDR3 has 13 amino acids.

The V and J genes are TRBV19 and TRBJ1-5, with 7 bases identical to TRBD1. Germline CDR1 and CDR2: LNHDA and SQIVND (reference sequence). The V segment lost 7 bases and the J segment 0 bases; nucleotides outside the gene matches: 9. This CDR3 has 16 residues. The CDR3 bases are TGTGCCAGTACCGGGACAGCATCTTATAGCAATCAGCCCCAGCATTTT. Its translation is CASTGTASYSNQPQHF.

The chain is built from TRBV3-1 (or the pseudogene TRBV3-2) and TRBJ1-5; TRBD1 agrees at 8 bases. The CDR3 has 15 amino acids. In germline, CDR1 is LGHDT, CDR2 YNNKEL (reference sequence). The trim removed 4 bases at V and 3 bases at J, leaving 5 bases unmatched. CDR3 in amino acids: CASSPRDRPNQPQHF. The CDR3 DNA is TGTGCCAGCAGCCCTCGGGACAGGCCCAATCAGCCCCAGCATTTT.

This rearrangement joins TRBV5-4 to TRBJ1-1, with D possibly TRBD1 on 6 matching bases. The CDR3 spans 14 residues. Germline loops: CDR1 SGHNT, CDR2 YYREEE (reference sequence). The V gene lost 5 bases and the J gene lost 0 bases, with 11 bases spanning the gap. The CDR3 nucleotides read TGTGCCAGCAGGTCAGGGGCCCTGAACACTGAAGCTTTCTTT. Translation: CASRSGALNTEAFF. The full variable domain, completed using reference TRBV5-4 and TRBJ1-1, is ETGVTQSPTHLIKTRGQQVTLRCSSQSGHNTVSWYQQALGQGPQFIFQYYREEENGRGNFPPRFSGLQFPNYSSELNVNALELDDSALYLCASRSGALNTEAFFGQGTRLTVV.

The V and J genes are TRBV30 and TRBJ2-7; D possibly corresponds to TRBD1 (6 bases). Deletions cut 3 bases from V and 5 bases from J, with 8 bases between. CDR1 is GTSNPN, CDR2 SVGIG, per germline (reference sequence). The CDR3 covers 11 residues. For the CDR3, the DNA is TGTGCCTGGAGGACAGGCCACGAGCAGTACTTC. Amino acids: CAWRTGHEQYF. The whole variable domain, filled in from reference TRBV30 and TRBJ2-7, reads SQTIHQWPATLVQPVGSPLSLECTVEGTSNPNLYWYRQAAGRGLQLLFYSVGIGQISSEVPQNLSASRPQDRQFILSSKKLLLSDSGFYLCAWRTGHEQYFGPGTRLTVT.

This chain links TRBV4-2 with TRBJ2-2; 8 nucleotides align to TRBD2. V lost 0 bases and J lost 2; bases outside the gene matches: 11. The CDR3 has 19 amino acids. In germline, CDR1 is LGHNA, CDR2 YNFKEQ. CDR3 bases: TGTGCCAGCAGCCAAGAGGTGGGGAGCGGGGGCACAAACACCGGGGAGCTGTTTTTT. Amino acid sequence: CASSQEVGSGGTNTGELFF.

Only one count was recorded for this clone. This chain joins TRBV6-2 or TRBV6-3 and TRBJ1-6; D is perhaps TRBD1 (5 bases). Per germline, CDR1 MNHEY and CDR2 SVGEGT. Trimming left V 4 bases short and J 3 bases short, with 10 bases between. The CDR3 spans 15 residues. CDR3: CASSSGGLYNSPLHF. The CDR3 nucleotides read TGTGCCAGCAGTTCCGGGGGTCTCTATAATTCACCCCTCCACTTT.

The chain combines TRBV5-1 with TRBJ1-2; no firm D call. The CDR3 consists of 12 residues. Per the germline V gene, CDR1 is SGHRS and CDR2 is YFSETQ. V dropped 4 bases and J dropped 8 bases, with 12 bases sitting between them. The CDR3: CASSTDERGYTF. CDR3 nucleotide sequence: TGCGCCAGCAGCACGGATGAGAGGGGCTACACCTTC.

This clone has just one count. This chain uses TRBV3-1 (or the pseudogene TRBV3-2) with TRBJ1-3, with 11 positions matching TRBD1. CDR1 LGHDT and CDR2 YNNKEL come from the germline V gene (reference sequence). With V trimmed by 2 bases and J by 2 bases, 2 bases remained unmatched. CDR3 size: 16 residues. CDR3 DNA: TGTGCCAGCAGCCAATGGACAGGGGGCACTGGAAACACCATATATTTT. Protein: CASSQWTGGTGNTIYF.

Here the CDR3 DNA reads TGTGCCAGCAGCTTAGGCCGGGACAGTGGCTACACCTTC. This sequence encodes CASSLGRDSGYTF. The chain uses TRBV7-9 and TRBJ1-2, with 7 bases identical to TRBD1. The CDR3 length is 13 residues. The germline V gene has CDR1 SEHNR and CDR2 FQNEAQ (reference sequence). J was trimmed by 7 bases and V by 1 base; bases with no gene match: 3.

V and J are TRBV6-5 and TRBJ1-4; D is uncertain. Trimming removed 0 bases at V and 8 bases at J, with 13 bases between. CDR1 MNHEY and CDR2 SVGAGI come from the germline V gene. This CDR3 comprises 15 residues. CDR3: CASSYSVPSREKLFF. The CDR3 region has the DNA TGTGCCAGCAGTTACTCGGTTCCAAGTCGGGAAAAACTGTTTTTT.

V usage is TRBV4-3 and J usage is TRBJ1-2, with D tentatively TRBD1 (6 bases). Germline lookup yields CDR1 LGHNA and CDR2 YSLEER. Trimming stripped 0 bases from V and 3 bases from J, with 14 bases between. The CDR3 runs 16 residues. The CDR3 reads CASSQDNRDTDYGYTF. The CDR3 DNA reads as TGCGCCAGCAGCCAAGATAACAGGGACACCGACTATGGCTACACCTTC.

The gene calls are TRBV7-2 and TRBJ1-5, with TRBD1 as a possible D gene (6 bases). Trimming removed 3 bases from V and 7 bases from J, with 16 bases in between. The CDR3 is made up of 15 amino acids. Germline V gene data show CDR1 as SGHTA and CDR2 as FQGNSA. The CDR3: CASSFQGGRNQPQHF. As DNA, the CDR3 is TGTGCCAGCAGCTTTCAAGGGGGTCGGAACCAGCCCCAGCATTTT.